This T cell receptor beta chain comes out of a study of cytomegalovirus exposure and HLA in healthy donors (dated by TCRdb to 2016 to 2017). For the wider study: An earlier analysis of more than 550 of the donors reported 276 Gb of sequence data and roughly 120 million unique TCR beta sequences obtained from 150 million to 200 million T cells. About 280 gigabases of sequencing data and 75 million to 85 million unique TCR sequences made up an early release that covered roughly 670 HLA-typed donors. Of the 300 to 450 genotyped donors, 75% to 85% were placed in the genetic ancestry cluster associated with self-reported Caucasian donors. The aim of the study was to test whether cataloging public T cell receptors could identify signatures of past pathogen exposure. The study used immunosequencing to profile the T cell repertoires of 666 subjects and linked those repertoires to cytomegalovirus serostatus. In addition to the first cohort of 500 to 850 subjects, a separate validation cohort of approximately 120 different subjects was used. To predict cytomegalovirus infection status, the study combined high-throughput TCR immunosequencing, statistical association of individual TCRs with disease status, and machine learning. A later analysis re-examined previously published TCR beta repertoires from hundreds of donors and added high-resolution HLA genotyping to investigate patterns of TCR occurrence. Rather than using new phenotypic data, the later analysis identified candidate immune exposures from TCR beta sequences and from how often those sequences occurred across donors. In an earlier analysis of 550 to 700 of the donors, high-throughput TCR beta sequencing was used to judge whether each TCR beta V gene segment behaved as functional or pseudogenic. Donor age, sex, ethnicity and CMV serostatus were compiled alongside the repertoire data. In a later genetic analysis, genome-wide SNP genotypes for 398 of the 666 donors were used, and that subset was treated as a discovery cohort. All discovery cohort repertoires had been generated using a single sequencing platform. HLA typing covered class I and class II loci at four-digit resolution. The number of donors typed differed by locus, with roughly 629-640 for A, B, C, DRB1 and DQB1, approximately 500 for DQA1, nearly 610 for DPA1, and roughly 450 for DPB1. Several DR-DQ haplotypes were treated as single units for association and clustering because of strong linkage in the cohort. Among some 410 genotyped donors of the cohort, an average of roughly 230,000 unique TCR beta nucleotide sequences was sequenced per donor, of which 15% to 20% were non-productive. The full study reports these points: A later analysis found that HLA-associated TCR beta chains were more clonally expanded and had lower generation probabilities than equally common non-associated chains. The earlier analysis of fewer than 750 of the donors excluded around 17 rarely observed V segments, including chromosome 9 orphons, because counts were too low. Across donors, most TCR sequences were observed very rarely, whereas some public TCRs were present in many individuals. In vitro tests confirmed that a few of the cytomegalovirus-associated TCR beta chains recognize cytomegalovirus antigens. Strong co-occurrence of HLA alleles, especially DR and DQ, made assigning TCR associations to individual alleles difficult. The study listed 150 to 200 TCR beta chains as associated with cytomegalovirus. Most CMV-associated TCR beta chains appeared to be HLA-restricted in a later analysis, and the HLA associations seemed to be driven largely by CMV exposure. In a later analysis, several top co-occurrence clusters were reported to appear linked to parvovirus B19, influenza, CMV and Epstein-Barr virus. Cytomegalovirus status was reported to be diagnosed by the classifier with high specificity and sensitivity in both the original and validation cohorts. A further reported finding was that TCR beta sequences accurately predicted the HLA-A and HLA-B alleles for most subjects in the first cohort. A cluster of highly shared sequence variants was judged likely to represent a technical artifact of the sequencing pipeline. Sequencing depth was assumed to be roughly uniform across donors in the presence/absence analyses, though that assumption may not hold. In a later analysis, TCR association rates were found to vary across HLA loci, with the most associated TCRs seen for DRB1 alleles and the fewest for HLA-C alleles. In a later analysis, 15,000 to 20,000 TCR beta sequences were associated with specific HLA alleles at a false discovery rate of 0.05. It was suggested by the authors that the approach could potentially be generalized to other disease states and immunological phenotypes. The only immune exposure information available for the cohort was CMV serostatus. Correlated functional status among segregating V segments might be attributable to linkage disequilibrium, but an unknown experimental factor could not be ruled out. Because the 87-base-pair reads could not distinguish some IMGT-functional V segments, including TRBV6-2 and TRBV6-3, those segments were excluded. Because HLA typing was unavailable for some donors at each locus, only the typed subset was used in association tests. In a later genetic analysis, fewer N-insertions in productive TCRs were reported among donors in an Asian-associated ancestry cluster than the roughly 710-donor mean. Only TCR beta chains were sequenced in this cohort, and the absence of alpha or paired-chain data limited detectable features. In an earlier analysis of fewer than 750 of the donors, most TCR beta V segments were observed in productive rearrangements about 87% or about 30% of the time, broadly matching IMGT annotations. A later genetic analysis associated a missense DCLRE1C variant with V-gene and J-gene trimming of TCR beta chains, and an independent cohort replicated the association.

In total, roughly 710 healthy bone marrow donors made up the cohort. At the time of sampling, all cohort members were nominally healthy, though unrecorded immune exposures were likely present. The donor was CMV seronegative and was included in the group of 352 seronegative cohort members. A peripheral blood sample was collected from each donor, and TCR beta sequencing was performed on peripheral blood mononuclear cells. The Qiagen DNeasy Blood Extraction Kit was used to extract genomic DNA from the blood cell samples. The library was made by the immunoSEQ multiplex PCR assay. For the multiplex PCR, a mixture combining 60 forward primers for TCR Vbeta segments and 13 reverse primers for TCR Jbeta segments was used. Amplification of the CDR3 region of rearranged TCR beta genes was performed with a multiplex PCR assay on genomic DNA. On the Illumina HiSeq System, the amplified TCR beta libraries were sequenced as 87-base-pair reads. The published analysis was carried out like this. Across the roughly 600 repertoires, a later analysis counted approximately 75 million unique TCR beta chains, 9.5 million to 12 million of which were shared by at least two donors. Raw reads were error-corrected and collapsed into unique sequences with a nearest-neighbor algorithm that merged closely related sequences to remove PCR and sequencing errors. To assign V, D and J gene segments, CDR3 sequences were aligned to IMGT reference sequences. For a sequence to be retained, at least a six-nucleotide match to both a V gene segment and a J gene segment was required. Rearrangements were classified as productive when the CDR3 lacked stop codons and remained in frame with V and J, and all other rearrangements were classified as non-productive. Following IMGT convention, CDR3 was defined as the stretch from the second conserved V-encoded cysteine to the conserved J-encoded phenylalanine. The earlier analysis of approximately 590 of the donors excluded any sequence lacking an unambiguous match to a single V gene segment. An earlier analysis of some 610 of the donors called V segments functional above 56.7% productive rearrangements and segregating when the between-donor standard deviation exceeded 5%. To diagnose cytomegalovirus status from the catalog of TCR beta chain sequences, a statistical classification framework was built. In a later analysis, V and J genes were assigned by comparing TCR nucleotide sequences against IMGT/GENE-DB human TR gene sequences. A later analysis assigned CDR3 sequences and most-parsimonious VDJ recombination scenarios with the TCRdist pipeline. In a later analysis, every TCR beta chain was defined by the combination of its CDR3 amino acid sequence and its V-gene family, and reads without a unique V-gene family were dropped. As a way to deal with suspected cross-contamination and a sequencing artifact, a later analysis dropped hundreds of nucleotide sequences that were highly shared and had low generation probability. For each public chain, a later analysis derived a clonal expansion index from normalized ranks of inferred template counts within each repertoire. A later analysis computed generation probabilities with a VDJ recombination model fitted to out-of-frame rearrangements, and checked the results against IGoR. Hypergeometric tests were used in a later analysis to score TCR-TCR, TCR-HLA and TCR-CMV co-occurrence, with a repertoire-size bias correction applied to the TCR pairs. A later analysis estimated false discovery rates by permuting HLA or CMV assignments 20 times. A later analysis grouped co-occurring TCRs with DBSCAN, adding TCRdist sequence similarity when clustering within HLA-allele-positive subsets. Co-occurrence clustering excluded repertoires with fewer than 30,000 or more than 120,000 public chains, plus five with anomalous nucleotide sharing. TCRdb's version of the immuneACCESS table is confined to in-frame rearrangements and falls short of the full clone set. An unresolved V gene accounts for under half of the shortfall where checked; the remainder is of unknown origin. D and trimming come from the DNA, and the V and J calls and clone size come from that table. This sample has around 300,000 clones in its table, and 70% to 90% of those were observed once. The ten top clones hold about 2.5% of the sample.

Concerning this clone: This receptor's antigen is unknown. Base quality data are lacking; no much larger clone is found one base away.

CDR1 and CDR2 were assigned from the germline V gene as SNHLY and FYNNEI. The CDR3 contains 14 residues, cysteine and phenylalanine counted. The retained sequence is limited to the CDR3, 42 bases, with the frame set at the first base. Relative to germline, V is missing 8 bases and J is missing 2 bases, with 7 bases of the junction outside any gene match. The receptor chain draws on TRBV2 and TRBJ2-5, with 8 bases in between that match TRBD1. Sequenced material: PBMCs. The clonotype originates from a woman younger than 35 in good health and CMV-seronegative. Read as DNA, the sequence is TGTGCCAGCGGACCTCGGACAGGGCAAGAGACCCAGTACTTC. Translation gives CASGPRTGQETQYF.